This passage covers 3 T cell receptor beta chains from one sample sequenced in a study of blood T cell repertoires in COVID-19. The table came from immunoSEQ multiplex PCR; TCRdb's copy has only in-frame clones and leaves some out. The table includes about 120,000 clones, approximately 71% detected once. Source material: peripheral blood. These receptor sequences come from a human donor in a cohort sampled during active COVID-19.

This chain links TRBV21-1 with TRBJ2-7; the table's D call of TRBD1 was not tested on the DNA. TRBV21-1 is recorded as a pseudogene. The CDR3 consists of 13 residues. The CDR3 nucleotides are TGTGCCAGCAACGGGACATCCCTCTACGAGCAGTACTTC. This translates into CASNGTSLYEQYF.

This chain links TRBV10-3 with TRBJ1-3; the D is unclear. The CDR3 sequence is 14 residues long. Germline values: CDR1 ENHRY, CDR2 SYGVKD. Deletions cut 7 bases from V and 0 bases from J, with 10 bases between. The CDR3 sequence: CAIKERASGNTIYF. In DNA form, the CDR3 reads TGTGCCATCAAAGAAAGAGCCTCTGGAAACACCATATATTTT.

The chain recombines TRBV10-2 with TRBJ2-7; D is unresolved. The V gene lost 2 bases and the J gene lost 4 bases, with 6 bases spanning the gap. Per the germline V gene, CDR1 is WSHSY and CDR2 is SAAADI. This CDR3 contains 12 residues. CDR3 protein: CASSEASYEQYF. CDR3 DNA: TGCGCCAGCAGTGAGGCGAGTTACGAGCAGTACTTC.